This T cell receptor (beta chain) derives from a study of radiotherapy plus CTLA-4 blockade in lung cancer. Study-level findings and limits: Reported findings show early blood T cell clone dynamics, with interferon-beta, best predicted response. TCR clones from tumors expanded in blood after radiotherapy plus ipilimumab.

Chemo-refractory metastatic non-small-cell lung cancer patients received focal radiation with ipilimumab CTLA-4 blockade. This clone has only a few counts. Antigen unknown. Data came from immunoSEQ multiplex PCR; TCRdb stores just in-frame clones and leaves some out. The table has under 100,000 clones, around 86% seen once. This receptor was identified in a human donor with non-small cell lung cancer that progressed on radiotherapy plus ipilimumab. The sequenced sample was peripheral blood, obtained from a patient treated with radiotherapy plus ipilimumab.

This CDR3 is CASSLTGVDYGYTF. CDR3 in DNA: TGTGCCAGCAGCTTGACAGGGGTGGACTATGGCTACACCTTC. This chain links TRBV13 with TRBJ1-2, with 8 bases lining up with TRBD1. The CDR3 consists of 14 residues. V was clipped by 3 bases and J by 3 bases; unmatched bases: 3. CDR1 is PRHDT and CDR2 is FYEKMQ in the germline V gene (reference sequence).